This TCR beta chain derives from a study of cytomegalovirus exposure and HLA in healthy donors. Remarks on this clone: Its specificity is unknown.

CDR1 is SGHVS and CDR2 is FNYEAQ in the germline V gene. V gave up 2 bases and J gave up 5 bases, with 10 bases separating them. The CDR3 length is 13 residues. Primers included in the PCR were 60 Vbeta and 13 Jbeta primers. Libraries were prepared by immunoSEQ multiplex PCR; TCRdb keeps only in-frame clonotypes and omits some of them. The data hold roughly 260,000 clones, with 84% observed a single time. Study results and limitations: Earlier results showed most TCR beta V segments being productive about 87% or about 30% of the time. The study flagged fewer than 200 TCR beta chains as cytomegalovirus-associated.

This cohort consisted of healthy bone marrow donors. V and J are TRBV7-6 and TRBJ2-7, with D hard to call. This clonotype originated in a woman in her forties in good health and CMV-seropositive. The sequencing input was PBMCs. CDR3 sequence reads: CASSLHTQDEQYF. Written as DNA, the CDR3 is TGTGCCAGCAGCTTACACACTCAGGACGAGCAGTACTTC.